The source of this T cell receptor beta chain is a study of T cells in Graves' hyperthyroidism and ophthalmopathy. Study-wide points: Most expanded thyroid clonotypes above 0.001 also appeared in blood.

TCR beta CDR3 sequences were amplified from RNA transcripts. Carried out on the TCR CDR3, a first-round RT-PCR used the HTBI primer set. TCRdb reanalysed the multiplex PCR reads using MiXCR and keeps one entry per CDR3 protein. The sample has about 560,000 distinct CDR3 sequences, roughly a sixth seen once. V gave up 6 bases and J gave up 3 bases, with 17 bases separating them. CDR1 and CDR2 from the germline V gene are SGHNT and YENEEA. The CDR3 length is 16 residues. This clonotype was counted a few times. The antigen remains unidentified. Stable disease denoted Graves' hyperthyroidism without ophthalmopathy progression within 18 months. In patients aged 18 to 65, hyperthyroidism was newly diagnosed, with duration under 2 months. Exclusion followed for patients with uncontrolled infection, other autoimmune disease, pregnancy or lactation.

This clonotype originated in a woman aged 18-29 years with Graves' hyperthyroidism. The sample comprised blood. The V and J genes are TRBV11-3 and TRBJ1-4; tentatively, D is TRBD1 (5 bases). In DNA, the CDR3 is TGTGCCAGCAGTAGCAGATCCCGGGGGGCTAATGAAAAACTGTTTTTT. This sequence encodes CASSSRSRGANEKLFF.